These 10 T cell receptor beta chains came from one sample sequenced in a study of identical twins. MiXCR, applied by TCRdb to the 5' RACE reads, yields one record per CDR3 protein. The sample carries 410,000 or so distinct CDR3 sequences, around a sixth recorded once. The sample was naive T cells sorted from blood. The receptors come from a man aged 50 or older in good health.

This chain links TRBV20-1 with TRBJ2-1; 7 nucleotides align to TRBD2. Germline V gene lookup returns CDR1 DFQATT and CDR2 SNEGSKA (reference sequence). V trimming: 6 bases; J trimming: 8 bases; junction bases outside the gene matches: 13. The CDR3 loop spans 14 amino acids. DNA of the CDR3: TGCAGTGCCCTTCGGGACGGGAGGAACTATGAGCAGTTCTTC. It encodes CSALRDGRNYEQFF.

The genes are TRBV9 and TRBJ1-1; D is uncertain. The CDR3 runs 14 residues. Germline CDR1 is SGDLS and CDR2 is YYNGEE. Trimming cost V 0 bases and J 4 bases, with 10 bases left between them. The CDR3 is CASSVDALGTEAFF. The CDR3 DNA sequence: TGTGCCAGCAGCGTAGATGCTTTGGGCACTGAAGCTTTCTTT.

V usage is TRBV20-1 and J usage is TRBJ2-1; TRBD2 aligns across 9 bases. CDR1 and CDR2 from the germline V gene are DFQATT and SNEGSKA (reference sequence). The CDR3 has 15 amino acids. The trim removed 5 bases at V and 4 bases at J, leaving 9 bases unmatched. The CDR3 coding sequence is TGCAGTGCTCCGTCTCGCGGGAGGGGTTACAATGAGCAGTTCTTC. Its translation: CSAPSRGRGYNEQFF.

The table lists this clonotype with a few counts. V and J are TRBV10-3 and TRBJ2-7, with TRBD1 matching over 10 bases. Germline V gene sequence: CDR1 ENHRY, CDR2 SYGVKD. The CDR3 totals 17 residues. J was trimmed by 4 bases and V by 3 bases; bases with no gene match: 12. The CDR3 spells CAISDINRDRGGYEQYF. The CDR3 coding sequence is TGTGCCATCAGTGATATTAACCGGGACAGGGGAGGATACGAGCAGTACTTC.

The chain is built from TRBV5-1 and TRBJ2-7; 7 positions agree with TRBD1. There are 16 residues in the CDR3. From germline, CDR1 is SGHRS and CDR2 YFSETQ. Trimming took 4 bases from V and 7 from J; bases not matched to a gene: 17. The CDR3 region has the DNA TGCGCCAGCAGCGGGGAGACAGGGTCTATCTATGGGGAGCAGTACTTC. Its protein product is CASSGETGSIYGEQYF.

The sample holds a few counts of this clonotype. The chain combines TRBV24-1 with TRBJ2-1, with D perhaps matching TRBD2 (5 bases). The CDR3 runs 14 residues. Trimming left V 5 bases short and J 9 bases short, with 16 bases between. CDR1 is KGHDR and CDR2 is SFDVKD in the germline V gene. This CDR3 is CATSAVNPSGEQFF. CDR3 in DNA: TGTGCCACCAGTGCTGTTAATCCCAGCGGTGAGCAGTTCTTC.

There are many counts of this clonotype. V usage is TRBV28 and J usage is TRBJ2-7, with 10 bases matching TRBD1. CDR1 MDHEN and CDR2 SYDVKM come from the germline V gene. J was trimmed by 2 bases and V by 3 bases; bases with no gene match: 4. There are 15 residues in the CDR3. The CDR3, as DNA: TGTGCCAGCAGTTTCGGGGGACAGGGGACCTACGAGCAGTACTTC. Translating gives CASSFGGQGTYEQYF.

The sample holds many counts of this clonotype. CDR3 DNA: TGTGCCAGCAGCTTCGGGACTATCAACCAAGAGACCCAGTACTTC. Translation gives CASSFGTINQETQYF. This chain links TRBV9 with TRBJ2-5; 7 nucleotides line up with TRBD2. The ends lost 4 bases at V and 0 bases at J; junction bases unmatched: 6. This CDR3 contains 15 residues. Per the germline V gene, CDR1 is SGDLS and CDR2 is YYNGEE.

This clonotype has at least ten counts. The rearrangement joins TRBV6-1 to TRBJ2-1; TRBD2 aligns across 8 bases. The germline gives CDR1 MNHNS, CDR2 SASEGT. This CDR3 contains 14 residues. Unmatched junction bases numbered 6, after V lost 5 bases and J lost 6 bases. The CDR3 nucleotides are TGTGCCAGCAGTAGGCAGAGCGGGGGCAATGAGCAGTTCTTC. As protein: CASSRQSGGNEQFF.

This clonotype was seen at least ten times. The J gene is TRBJ2-1, the V gene TRBV15, with D tentatively TRBD1 (7 bases). Germline V gene data show CDR1 as LNHNV and CDR2 as YYDKDF (reference sequence). V lost 8 bases and J lost 9, with 17 bases in between. There are 13 residues in the CDR3. As DNA, the CDR3 is TGTGCCACCGGAGGGGGCCCAATAGGTGAGCAGTTCTTC. Encoded protein: CATGGGPIGEQFF.